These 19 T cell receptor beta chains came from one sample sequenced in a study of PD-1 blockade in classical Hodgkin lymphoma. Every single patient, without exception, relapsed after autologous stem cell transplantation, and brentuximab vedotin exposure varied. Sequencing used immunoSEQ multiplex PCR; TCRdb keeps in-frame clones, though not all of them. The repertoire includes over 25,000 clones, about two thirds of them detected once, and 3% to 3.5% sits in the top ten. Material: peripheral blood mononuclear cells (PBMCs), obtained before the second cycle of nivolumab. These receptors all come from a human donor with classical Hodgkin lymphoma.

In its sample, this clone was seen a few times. The DNA of the CDR3 is TGTGCCAGCAGTTTAGGTGGGACAGGGGTTACATCCTATGGCTACACCTTC. Encoded protein: CASSLGGTGVTSYGYTF. The chain is built from TRBV27 and TRBJ1-2, with 10 bases lining up with TRBD1. Germline V gene data show CDR1 as MNHEY and CDR2 as SMNVEV (reference sequence). The CDR3 spans 17 residues. V shed 2 bases, J shed 4 bases, and the junction held 10 bases outside the gene matches.

CDR3 region: CASSPKASGPTYEQYF. CDR3 DNA sequence: TGTGCCAGCAGCCCAAAGGCGTCAGGGCCCACCTACGAGCAGTACTTC. This sequence joins TRBV7-8 and TRBJ2-7, with D perhaps TRBD1 (5 bases). The germline gives CDR1 SGHVS, CDR2 FQNEAQ. V gave up 5 bases and J gave up 2 bases, with 19 bases separating them. CDR3 length: 16 residues.

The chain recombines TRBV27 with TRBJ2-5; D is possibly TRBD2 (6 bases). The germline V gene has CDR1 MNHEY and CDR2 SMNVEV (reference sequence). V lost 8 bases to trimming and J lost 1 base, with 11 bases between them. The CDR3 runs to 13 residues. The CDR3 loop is CASAAGLQETQYF. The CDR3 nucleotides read TGTGCCAGCGCCGCGGGGCTCCAAGAGACCCAGTACTTC.

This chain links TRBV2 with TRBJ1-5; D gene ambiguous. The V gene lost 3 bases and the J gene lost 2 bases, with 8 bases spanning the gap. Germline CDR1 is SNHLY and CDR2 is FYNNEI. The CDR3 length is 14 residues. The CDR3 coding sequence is TGTGCCAGCAGTGAGAGGAGCGGCAATCAGCCCCAGCATTTT. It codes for CASSERSGNQPQHF.

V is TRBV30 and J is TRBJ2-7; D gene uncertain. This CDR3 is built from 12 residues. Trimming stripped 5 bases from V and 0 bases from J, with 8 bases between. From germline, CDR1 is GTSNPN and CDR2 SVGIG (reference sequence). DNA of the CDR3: TGTGCCTGGGGACGCAGCTCCTACGAGCAGTACTTC. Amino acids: CAWGRSSYEQYF. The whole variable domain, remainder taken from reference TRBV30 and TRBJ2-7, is SQTIHQWPATLVQPVGSPLSLECTVEGTSNPNLYWYRQAAGRGLQLLFYSVGIGQISSEVPQNLSASRPQDRQFILSSKKLLLSDSGFYLCAWGRSSYEQYFGPGTRLTVT.

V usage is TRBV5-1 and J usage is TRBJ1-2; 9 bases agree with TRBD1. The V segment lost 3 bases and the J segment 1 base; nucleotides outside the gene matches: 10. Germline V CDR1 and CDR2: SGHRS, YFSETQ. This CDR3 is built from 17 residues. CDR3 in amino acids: CASSWTGEEISNYGYTF. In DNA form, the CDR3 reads TGCGCCAGCAGCTGGACAGGGGAAGAGATTAGTAACTATGGCTACACCTTC.

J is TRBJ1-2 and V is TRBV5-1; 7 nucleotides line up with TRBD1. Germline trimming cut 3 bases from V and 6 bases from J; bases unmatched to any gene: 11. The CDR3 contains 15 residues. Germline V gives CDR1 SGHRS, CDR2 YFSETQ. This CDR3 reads CASSSATGKSNGYTF. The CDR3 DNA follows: TGCGCCAGCAGCTCTGCGACAGGGAAGAGCAATGGCTACACCTTC.

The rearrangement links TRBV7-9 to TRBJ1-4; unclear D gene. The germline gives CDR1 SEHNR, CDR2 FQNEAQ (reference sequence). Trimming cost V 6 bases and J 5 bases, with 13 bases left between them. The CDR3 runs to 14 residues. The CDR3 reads CASSPSGVNEKLFF. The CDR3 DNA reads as TGTGCCAGCAGTCCTAGCGGAGTGAATGAAAAACTGTTTTTT.

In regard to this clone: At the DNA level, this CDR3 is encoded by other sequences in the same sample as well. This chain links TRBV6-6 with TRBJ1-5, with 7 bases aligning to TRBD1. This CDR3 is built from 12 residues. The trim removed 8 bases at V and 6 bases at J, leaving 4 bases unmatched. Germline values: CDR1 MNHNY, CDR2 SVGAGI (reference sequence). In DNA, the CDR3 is TGTGCCAGCCGACAGGGCGGTCAGCCCCAGCATTTT. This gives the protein CASRQGGQPQHF.

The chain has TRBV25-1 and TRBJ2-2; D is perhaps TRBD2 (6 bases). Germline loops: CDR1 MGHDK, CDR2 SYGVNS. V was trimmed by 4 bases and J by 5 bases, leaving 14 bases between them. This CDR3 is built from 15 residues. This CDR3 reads CASSGTSGVTGELFF. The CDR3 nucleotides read TGTGCCAGCAGTGGGACCTCGGGGGTGACCGGGGAGCTGTTTTTT.

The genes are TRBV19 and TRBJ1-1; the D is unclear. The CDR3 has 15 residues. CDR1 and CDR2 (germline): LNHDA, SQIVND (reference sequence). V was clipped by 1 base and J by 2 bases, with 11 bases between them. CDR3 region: CASSIGGPANTEAFF. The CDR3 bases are TGTGCCAGTAGTATAGGAGGGCCAGCTAACACTGAAGCTTTCTTT.

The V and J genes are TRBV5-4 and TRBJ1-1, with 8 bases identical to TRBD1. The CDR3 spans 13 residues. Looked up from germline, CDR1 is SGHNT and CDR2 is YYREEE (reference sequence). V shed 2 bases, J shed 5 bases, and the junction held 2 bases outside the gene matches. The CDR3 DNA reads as TGTGCCAGCAGCTTACAGGGGGATACTGAAGCTTTCTTT. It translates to CASSLQGDTEAFF.

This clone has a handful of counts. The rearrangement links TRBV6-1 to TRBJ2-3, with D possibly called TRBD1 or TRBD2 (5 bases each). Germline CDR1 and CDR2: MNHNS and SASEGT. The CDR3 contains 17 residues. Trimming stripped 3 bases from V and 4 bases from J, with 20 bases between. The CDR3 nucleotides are TGTGCCAGCAGTGACGGGTCCGGGGACGACCGGTCAGATACGCAGTATTTT. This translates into CASSDGSGDDRSDTQYF.

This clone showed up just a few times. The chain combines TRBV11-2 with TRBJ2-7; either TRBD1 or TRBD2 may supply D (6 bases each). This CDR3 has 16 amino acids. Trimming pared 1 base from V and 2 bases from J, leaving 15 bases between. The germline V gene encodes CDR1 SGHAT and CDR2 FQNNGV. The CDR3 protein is CASSLGGEGGTYEQYF. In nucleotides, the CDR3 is TGTGCCAGCAGCTTAGGTGGAGAGGGGGGAACCTACGAGCAGTACTTC.

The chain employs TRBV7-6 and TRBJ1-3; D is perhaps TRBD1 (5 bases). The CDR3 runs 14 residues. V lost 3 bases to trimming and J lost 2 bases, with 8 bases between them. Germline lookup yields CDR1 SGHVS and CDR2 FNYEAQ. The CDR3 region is CASSLSGPGNTIYF. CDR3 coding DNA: TGTGCCAGCAGCTTGTCAGGGCCTGGAAACACCATATATTTT.

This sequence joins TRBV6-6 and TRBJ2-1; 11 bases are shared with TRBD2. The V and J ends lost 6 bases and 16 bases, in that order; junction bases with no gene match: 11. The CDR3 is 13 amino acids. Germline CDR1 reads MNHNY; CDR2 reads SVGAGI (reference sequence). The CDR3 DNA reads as TGTGCCAGCAGCCCATTAGCGGGGGGGCCGGCTTTCTTC. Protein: CASSPLAGGPAFF.

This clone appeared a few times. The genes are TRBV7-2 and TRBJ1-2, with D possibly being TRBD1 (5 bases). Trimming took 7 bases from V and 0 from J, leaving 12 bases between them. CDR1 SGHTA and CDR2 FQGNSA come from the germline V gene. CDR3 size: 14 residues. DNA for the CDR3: TGTGCCAGCATCGACAGCTTAGCTAACTATGGCTACACCTTC. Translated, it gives CASIDSLANYGYTF.

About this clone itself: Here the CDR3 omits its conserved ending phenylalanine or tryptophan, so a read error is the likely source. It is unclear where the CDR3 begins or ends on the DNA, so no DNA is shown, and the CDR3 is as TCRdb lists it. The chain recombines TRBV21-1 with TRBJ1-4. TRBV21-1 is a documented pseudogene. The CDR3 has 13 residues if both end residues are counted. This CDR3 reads CASSKYSGGLRVE.

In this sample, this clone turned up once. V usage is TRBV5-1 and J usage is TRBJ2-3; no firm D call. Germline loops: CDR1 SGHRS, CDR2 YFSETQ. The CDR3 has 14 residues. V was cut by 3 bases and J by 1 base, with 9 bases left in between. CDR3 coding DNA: TGCGCCAGCAGCTCTCATGAGGGCACAGATACGCAGTATTTT. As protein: CASSSHEGTDTQYF.